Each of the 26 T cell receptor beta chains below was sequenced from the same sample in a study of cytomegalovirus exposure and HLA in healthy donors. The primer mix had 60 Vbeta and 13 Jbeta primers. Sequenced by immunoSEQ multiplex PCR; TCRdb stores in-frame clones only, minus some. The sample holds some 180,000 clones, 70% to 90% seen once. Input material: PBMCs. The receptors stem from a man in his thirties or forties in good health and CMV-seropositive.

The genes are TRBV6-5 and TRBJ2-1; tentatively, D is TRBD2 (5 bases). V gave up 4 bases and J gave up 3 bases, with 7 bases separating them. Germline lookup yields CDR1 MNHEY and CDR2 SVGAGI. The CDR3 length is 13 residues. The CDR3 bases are TGTGCCAGCAGTTCCCGGGACTACAATGAGCAGTTCTTC. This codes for CASSSRDYNEQFF.

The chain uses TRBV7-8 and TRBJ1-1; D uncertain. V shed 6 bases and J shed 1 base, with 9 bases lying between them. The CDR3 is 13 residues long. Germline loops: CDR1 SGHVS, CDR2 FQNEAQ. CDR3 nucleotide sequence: TGTGCCAGCAGGTTGACGGGGAACACTGAAGCTTTCTTT. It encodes CASRLTGNTEAFF.

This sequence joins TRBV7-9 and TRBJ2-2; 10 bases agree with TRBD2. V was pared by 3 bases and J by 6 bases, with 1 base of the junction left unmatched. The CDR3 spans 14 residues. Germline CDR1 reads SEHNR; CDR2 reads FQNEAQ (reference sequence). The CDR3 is CASSFSGRPGELFF. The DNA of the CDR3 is TGTGCCAGCAGCTTTAGCGGGAGGCCCGGGGAGCTGTTTTTT.

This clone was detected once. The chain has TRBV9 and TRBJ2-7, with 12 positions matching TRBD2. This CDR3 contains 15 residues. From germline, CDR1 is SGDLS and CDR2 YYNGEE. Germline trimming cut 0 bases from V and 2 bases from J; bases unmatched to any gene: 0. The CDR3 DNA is TGTGCCAGCAGCGTAGGGACTAGCGGGACCTACGAGCAGTACTTC. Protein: CASSVGTSGTYEQYF.

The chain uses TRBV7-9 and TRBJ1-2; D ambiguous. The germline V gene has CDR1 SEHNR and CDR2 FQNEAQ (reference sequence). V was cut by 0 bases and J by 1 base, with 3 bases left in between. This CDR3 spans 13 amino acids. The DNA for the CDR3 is TGTGCCAGCAGCTTAGCTAGTAACTATGGCTACACCTTC. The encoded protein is CASSLASNYGYTF.

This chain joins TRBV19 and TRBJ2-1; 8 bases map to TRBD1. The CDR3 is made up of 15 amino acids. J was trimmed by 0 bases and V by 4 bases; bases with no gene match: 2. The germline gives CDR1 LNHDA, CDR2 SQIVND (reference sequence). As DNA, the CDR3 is TGTGCCAGTAGTAGGGGACAGGTCTCCTACAATGAGCAGTTCTTC. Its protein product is CASSRGQVSYNEQFF.

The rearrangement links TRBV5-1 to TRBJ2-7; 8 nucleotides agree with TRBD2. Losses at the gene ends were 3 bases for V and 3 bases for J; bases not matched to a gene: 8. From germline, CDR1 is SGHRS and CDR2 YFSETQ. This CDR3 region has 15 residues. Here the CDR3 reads CASSWDVAGFYEQYF. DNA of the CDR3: TGCGCCAGCAGCTGGGACGTAGCGGGATTCTACGAGCAGTACTTC.

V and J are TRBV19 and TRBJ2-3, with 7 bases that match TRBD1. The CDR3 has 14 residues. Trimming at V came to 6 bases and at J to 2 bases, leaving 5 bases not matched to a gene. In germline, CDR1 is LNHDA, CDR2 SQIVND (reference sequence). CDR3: CASSLTGNTDTQYF. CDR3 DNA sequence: TGTGCCAGTAGCCTGACAGGGAACACAGATACGCAGTATTTT. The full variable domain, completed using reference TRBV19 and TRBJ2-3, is DGGITQSPKYLFRKEGQNVTLSCEQNLNHDAMYWYRQDPGQGLRLIYYSQIVNDFQKGDIAEGYSVSREKKESFPLTVTSAQKNPTAFYLCASSLTGNTDTQYFGPGTRLTVL.

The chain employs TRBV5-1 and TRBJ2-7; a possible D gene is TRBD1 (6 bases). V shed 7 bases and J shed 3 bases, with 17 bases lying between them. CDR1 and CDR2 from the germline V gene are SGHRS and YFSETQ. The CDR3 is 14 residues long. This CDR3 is CASGPAGAYYEQYF. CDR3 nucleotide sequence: TGCGCCAGCGGACCGGCAGGGGCATACTACGAGCAGTACTTC.

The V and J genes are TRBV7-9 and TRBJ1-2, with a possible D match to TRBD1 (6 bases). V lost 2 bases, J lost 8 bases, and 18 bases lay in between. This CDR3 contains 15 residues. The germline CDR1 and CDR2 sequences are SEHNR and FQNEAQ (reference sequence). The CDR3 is CASSLPGYRAGGYTF. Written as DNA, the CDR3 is TGTGCCAGCAGCTTACCGGGGTACAGGGCCGGAGGCTACACCTTC.

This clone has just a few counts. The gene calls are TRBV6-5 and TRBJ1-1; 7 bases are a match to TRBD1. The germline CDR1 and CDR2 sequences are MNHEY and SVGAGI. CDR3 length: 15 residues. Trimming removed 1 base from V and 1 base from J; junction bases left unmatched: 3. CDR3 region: CASSYYGQANTEAFF. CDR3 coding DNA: TGTGCCAGCAGTTACTATGGACAGGCGAACACTGAAGCTTTCTTT.

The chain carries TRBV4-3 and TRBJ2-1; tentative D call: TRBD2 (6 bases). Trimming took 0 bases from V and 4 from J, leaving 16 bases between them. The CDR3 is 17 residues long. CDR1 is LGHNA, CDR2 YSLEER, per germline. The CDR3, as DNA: TGCGCCAGCAGCCAAGATCTGACGGGAGACCGTTACAATGAGCAGTTCTTC. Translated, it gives CASSQDLTGDRYNEQFF.

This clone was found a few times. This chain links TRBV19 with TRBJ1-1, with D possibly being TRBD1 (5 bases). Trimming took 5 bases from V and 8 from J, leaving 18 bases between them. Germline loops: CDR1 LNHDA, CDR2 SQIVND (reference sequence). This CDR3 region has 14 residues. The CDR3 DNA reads TGTGCCAGTAGTCCTGGGGCCAACATAATGGAAGCTTTCTTT. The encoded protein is CASSPGANIMEAFF.

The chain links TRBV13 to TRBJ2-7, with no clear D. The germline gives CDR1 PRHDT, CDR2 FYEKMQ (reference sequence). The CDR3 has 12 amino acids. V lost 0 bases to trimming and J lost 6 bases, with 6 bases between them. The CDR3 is CASSLGQIEQYF. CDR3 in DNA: TGTGCCAGCAGCTTAGGACAGATCGAGCAGTACTTC.

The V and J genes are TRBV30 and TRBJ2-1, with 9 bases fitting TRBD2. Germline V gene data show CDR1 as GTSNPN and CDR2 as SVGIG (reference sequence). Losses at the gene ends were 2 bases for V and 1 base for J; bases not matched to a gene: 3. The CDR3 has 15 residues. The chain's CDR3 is CAWSLLAGSYNEQFF. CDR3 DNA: TGTGCCTGGAGTCTGCTAGCGGGGTCCTACAATGAGCAGTTCTTC.

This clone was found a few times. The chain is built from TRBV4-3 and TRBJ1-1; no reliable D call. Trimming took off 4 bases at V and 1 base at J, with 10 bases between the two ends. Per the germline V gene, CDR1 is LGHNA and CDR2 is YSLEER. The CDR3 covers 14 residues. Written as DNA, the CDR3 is TGCGCCAGCAGCCCTCTCCGGGAGAACACTGAAGCTTTCTTT. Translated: CASSPLRENTEAFF.

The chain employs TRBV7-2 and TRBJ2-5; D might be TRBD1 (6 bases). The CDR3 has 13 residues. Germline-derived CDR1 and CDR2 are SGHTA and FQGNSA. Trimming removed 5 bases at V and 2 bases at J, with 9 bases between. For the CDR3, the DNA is TGTGCCAGCAGCCTCGGACAGCAAGAGACCCAGTACTTC. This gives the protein CASSLGQQETQYF.

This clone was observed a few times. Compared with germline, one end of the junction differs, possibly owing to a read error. The CDR3 here is CSSSFSQLPVFSYEQYF. CDR3 nucleotide sequence: TGTTCCAGCAGCTTCTCACAGCTTCCAGTTTTTTCCTACGAGCAGTACTTC. The V and J genes are TRBV7-9 and TRBJ2-7; D is unclear. Germline values: CDR1 SEHNR, CDR2 FQNEAQ (reference sequence). The CDR3 is made up of 17 amino acids.

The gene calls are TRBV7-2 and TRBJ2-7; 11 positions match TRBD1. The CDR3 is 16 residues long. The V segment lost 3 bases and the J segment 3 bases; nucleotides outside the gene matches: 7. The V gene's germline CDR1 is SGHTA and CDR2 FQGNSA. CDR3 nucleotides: TGTGCCAGCAGCTTGGATTCCGGGACAGGGGGCTACGAGCAGTACTTC. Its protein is CASSLDSGTGGYEQYF. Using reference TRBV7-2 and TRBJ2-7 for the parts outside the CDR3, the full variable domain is GAGVSQSPSNKVTEKGKDVELRCDPISGHTALYWYRQSLGQGLEFLIYFQGNSAPDKSGLPSDRFSAERTGGSVSTLTIQRTQQEDSAVYLCASSLDSGTGGYEQYFGPGTRLTVT.

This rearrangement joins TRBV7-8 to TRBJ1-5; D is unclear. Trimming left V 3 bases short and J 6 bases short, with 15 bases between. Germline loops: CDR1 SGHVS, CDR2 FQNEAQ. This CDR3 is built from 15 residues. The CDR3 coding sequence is TGTGCCAGCAGCTTGTGGGAGGTCCGCACTCAGCCCCAGCATTTT. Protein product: CASSLWEVRTQPQHF.

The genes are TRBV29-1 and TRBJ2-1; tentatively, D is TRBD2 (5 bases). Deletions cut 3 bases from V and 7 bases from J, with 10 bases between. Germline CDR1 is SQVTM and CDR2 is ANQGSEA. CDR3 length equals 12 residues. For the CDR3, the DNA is TGCAGCGTTGATAGTCCGGGGAATGAGCAGTTCTTC. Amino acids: CSVDSPGNEQFF.

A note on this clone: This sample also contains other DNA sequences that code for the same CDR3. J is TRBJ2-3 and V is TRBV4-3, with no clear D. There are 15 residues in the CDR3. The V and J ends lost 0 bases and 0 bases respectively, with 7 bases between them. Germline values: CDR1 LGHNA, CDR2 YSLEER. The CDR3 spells CASSQDWASTDTQYF. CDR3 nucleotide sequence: TGCGCCAGCAGCCAAGATTGGGCCAGCACAGATACGCAGTATTTT.

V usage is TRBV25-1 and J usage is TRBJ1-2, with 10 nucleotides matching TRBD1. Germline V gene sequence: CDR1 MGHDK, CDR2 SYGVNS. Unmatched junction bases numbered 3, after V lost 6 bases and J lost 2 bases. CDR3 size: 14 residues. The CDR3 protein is CASRGTGANYGYTF. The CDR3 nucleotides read TGTGCCAGCAGAGGGACAGGGGCCAACTATGGCTACACCTTC.

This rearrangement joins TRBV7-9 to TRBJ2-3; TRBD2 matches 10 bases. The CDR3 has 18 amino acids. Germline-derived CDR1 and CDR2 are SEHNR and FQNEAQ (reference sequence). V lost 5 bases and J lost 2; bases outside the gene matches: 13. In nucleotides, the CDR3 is TGTGCCAGCAGCCTCTTAGGCAGTAGCGGGGGGTCCACAGATACGCAGTATTTT. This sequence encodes CASSLLGSSGGSTDTQYF.

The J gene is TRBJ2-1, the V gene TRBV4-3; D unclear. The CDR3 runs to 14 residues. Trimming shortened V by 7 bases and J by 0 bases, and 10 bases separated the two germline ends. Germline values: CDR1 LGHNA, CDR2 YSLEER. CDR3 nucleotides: TGCGCCAGCACCCCTGGGCTCTCCTACAATGAGCAGTTCTTC. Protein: CASTPGLSYNEQFF.

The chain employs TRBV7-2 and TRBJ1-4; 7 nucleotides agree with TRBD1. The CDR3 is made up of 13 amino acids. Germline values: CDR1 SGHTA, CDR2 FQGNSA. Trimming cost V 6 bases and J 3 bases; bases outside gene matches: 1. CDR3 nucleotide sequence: TGTGCCAGCAGTCAGGGGGCTAATGAAAAACTGTTTTTT. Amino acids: CASSQGANEKLFF.